This TCR beta chain was sequenced for a study of cytomegalovirus exposure and HLA in healthy donors. Points from the study as a whole: For cytomegalovirus status, the classifier reportedly gave diagnoses with high specificity and sensitivity. A few of the chains that were CMV-associated were confirmed in vitro to be specific for CMV antigens. A later analysis found first-cohort TCR clusters tended to co-occur in the approximately 110 validation repertoires. There were some public TCRs occurring in many donors, but most TCR sequences were rare.

TCRdb's table, derived via immunoSEQ multiplex PCR, lists solely in-frame clones and lacks some. The sample includes 130,000 to 150,000 clones, around nine tenths seen only once; the top ten take 6.5% to 8.5%. A remark on this clone: Its antigen is unidentified.

Sample: PBMCs. The clonotype was recovered from a woman aged 18-29 years in good health and CMV-seropositive.

The CDR3 DNA reads TGTGCCAGTAGCGTCAGCGGGAGCTGGTCCTACGAGCAGTACTTC. Protein sequence: CASSVSGSWSYEQYF. The chain combines TRBV19 with TRBJ2-7; TRBD2 aligns across 8 bases. V dropped 6 bases and J dropped 1; count of bases not matched to a gene: 8. Germline V gene lookup returns CDR1 LNHDA and CDR2 SQIVND (reference sequence). The CDR3 is 15 residues long.